The 17 T cell receptor beta chains below all came from one sample that was sequenced in a study of quantifying T cell responses using KT2 cells. Across the study: cDNA was made from DNase-treated RNA using alpha and beta constant primers.

A single-stranded UMI oligo with SP2 sequence was ligated to cDNA 3' ends. First-round PCR used around 4 cycles and beta primers RC1.1 and RC1.2 covering TRBC1 and TRBC2. MiXCR, applied by TCRdb to the UMI-ligation and nested PCR reads, yields one record per CDR3 protein. The sample consists of 25,000 to 35,000 distinct CDR3 sequences, 7.3% of them appearing once. The source material was PBMCs spiked with cells of the T cell clone KT2. The source is a human donor.

This clonotype turned up a few times. The rearrangement joins TRBV12-3 or TRBV12-4 to TRBJ2-7, with 9 bases matching TRBD1. The CDR3 totals 15 residues. After removal of 5 bases from V and 2 bases from J, the junction contained 7 bases not matched to a gene. The CDR3 DNA reads as TGTGCCAGCAGTATACCGGGACAGGGAACCTACGAGCAGTACTTC. This encodes CASSIPGQGTYEQYF.

In this sample, this clonotype turned up many times. This rearrangement joins TRBV20-1 to TRBJ1-5; the match to TRBD1 covers 7 bases. The CDR3 is 13 residues long. The V gene's germline CDR1 is DFQATT and CDR2 SNEGSKA (reference sequence). V was clipped by 4 bases and J by 4 bases; unmatched bases: 4. As DNA, the CDR3 is TGCAGTGCTAAAAGGGGGCGTAATCAGCCCCAGCATTTT. Translation: CSAKRGRNQPQHF.

This sequence joins TRBV15 and TRBJ2-5; the match to TRBD2 covers 7 bases. The CDR3 sequence is 12 residues long. Germline V gene data show CDR1 as LNHNV and CDR2 as YYDKDF (reference sequence). Unmatched junction bases numbered 8, after V lost 11 bases and J lost 5 bases. The CDR3 sequence is CALGGLGETQYF. CDR3 DNA: TGTGCCCTAGGAGGACTAGGGGAGACCCAGTACTTC.

This clonotype has a count of ten or more. The gene calls are TRBV20-1 and TRBJ1-6, with D possibly TRBD1 on 5 matching bases. Per the germline V gene, CDR1 is DFQATT and CDR2 is SNEGSKA (reference sequence). There are 14 residues in the CDR3. V was clipped by 5 bases and J by 5 bases, with 13 bases between them. CDR3 protein: CSAGPGRNNSPLHF. As DNA, the CDR3 is TGCAGTGCTGGACCGGGACGTAATAATTCACCCCTCCACTTT.

The CDR3, as DNA: TGTGCCAGCAGTCGCGCCCGGGACAGGGGCCACAATGAGCAGTTCTTC. Protein sequence: CASSRARDRGHNEQFF. The chain uses TRBV2 and TRBJ2-1; 10 nucleotides align to TRBD1. Germline V gives CDR1 SNHLY, CDR2 FYNNEI. The CDR3 length is 16 residues. With V trimmed by 5 bases and J by 5 bases, 9 bases remained unmatched.

V gene TRBV4-1 combines with J gene TRBJ2-1; D gene uncertain. Trimming cost V 4 bases and J 8 bases, with 9 bases left between them. The CDR3 has 12 residues. CDR1 MGHRA and CDR2 YSYEKL come from the germline V gene. The CDR3 region is CASSPQSDEQFF. CDR3 in DNA: TGCGCCAGCAGCCCCCAGAGCGATGAGCAGTTCTTC.

The sample holds many counts of this clonotype. The chain links TRBV3-1 to TRBJ2-2, with D possibly being TRBD1 or TRBD2 (5 bases each). Trimming shortened V by 4 bases and J by 6 bases, and 15 bases separated the two germline ends. Germline V gene sequence: CDR1 LGHDT, CDR2 YNNKEL (reference sequence). The CDR3 has 15 amino acids. The CDR3: CASSLGTWDAGELFF. The DNA for the CDR3 is TGTGCCAGCAGCCTCGGGACCTGGGACGCCGGGGAGCTGTTTTTT.

The table lists this clonotype with many counts. The chain uses TRBV6-6 and TRBJ1-6; D gene uncertain. Germline loops: CDR1 MNHNY, CDR2 SVGAGI (reference sequence). Trimming stripped 10 bases from V and 1 base from J, with 14 bases between. This CDR3 comprises 15 residues. CDR3 amino acids: CATGDLVSYNSPLHF. CDR3 nucleotides: TGTGCCACCGGGGATTTGGTTTCCTATAATTCACCCCTCCACTTT.

This clonotype was seen a few times. The chain joins TRBV29-1 to TRBJ1-1; 8 nucleotides agree with TRBD1. Germline V gene lookup returns CDR1 SQVTM and CDR2 ANQGSEA. V shed 7 bases and J 6 bases; nucleotides not matched to a gene: 10. The CDR3 covers 13 residues. CDR3 amino acids: CSGDDRGISEAFF. The CDR3 region has the DNA TGCAGCGGTGATGACAGGGGAATTTCTGAAGCTTTCTTT.

The J gene is TRBJ1-2, the V gene TRBV11-2; TRBD1 might be the D (5 bases). Trimming took 7 bases from V and 11 from J, leaving 23 bases between them. This CDR3 has 14 amino acids. Germline V gives CDR1 SGHAT, CDR2 FQNNGV. CDR3 sequence reads: CASTSPGLWEKYTF. CDR3 nucleotide sequence: TGTGCCAGCACCTCACCGGGGCTTTGGGAAAAGTACACCTTC.

This clonotype occurred many times. The chain couples TRBV12-3 or TRBV12-4 to TRBJ1-1; TRBD1 is a possible D gene (5 bases). CDR3 length: 13 residues. Between the trimmed V and J ends, which lost 7 bases and 5 bases, there was a span of 14 bases. The DNA for the CDR3 is TGTGCCAGCACCTTAAGGGGAGGAACTGAAGCTTTCTTT. It codes for CASTLRGGTEAFF.

This clonotype was found a few times. The rearrangement joins TRBV4-2 to TRBJ2-1, with 12 positions matching TRBD2. CDR3 length equals 16 residues. V lost 0 bases and J lost 4; bases outside the gene matches: 1. Germline CDR1 LGHNA, CDR2 YNFKEQ. CDR3 coding DNA: TGTGCCAGCAGCCAAGATCTAGCGGGGGGGTACAATGAGCAGTTCTTC. The encoded protein is CASSQDLAGGYNEQFF.

In this sample, this clonotype is medium-sized. The genes are TRBV7-9 and TRBJ1-1; TRBD1 matches at 10 bases. Trimming cost V 11 bases and J 6 bases; bases outside gene matches: 18. CDR1 SEHNR and CDR2 FQNEAQ come from the germline V gene (reference sequence). CDR3 length equals 16 residues. The CDR3 loop reads CAGGQGGQLQQPEAFF. The DNA of the CDR3 is TGTGCCGGAGGACAGGGGGGACAGCTACAGCAACCTGAAGCTTTCTTT.

This clonotype was seen repeatedly, ten times or more. The chain joins TRBV5-5 to TRBJ2-3; D remains unclear. CDR1 SGHKS and CDR2 YYEKEE come from the germline V gene (reference sequence). The CDR3 loop spans 14 amino acids. V gave up 4 bases and J gave up 0 bases, with 9 bases separating them. The CDR3 DNA reads TGTGCCAGCAGCCTCTTCGATAGCACAGATACGCAGTATTTT. Its translation is CASSLFDSTDTQYF.

Comments on this clonotype: An end of the junction differs from the germline gene, which may be a read error. This CDR3 reads CASSVGGRGYGYNF. The CDR3 DNA sequence: TGTGCCAGCAGCGTAGGGGGGCGCGGCTATGGCTACAACTTC. The chain has TRBV9 and TRBJ1-2; D may be TRBD1 (6 bases). Germline-derived CDR1 and CDR2 are SGDLS and YYNGEE. The length of the CDR3 is 14 residues.

The V gene is TRBV4-3, the J gene TRBJ2-7; TRBD1 matches at 9 bases. V was clipped by 0 bases and J by 5 bases; unmatched bases: 8. The CDR3 totals 16 residues. Germline CDR1 reads LGHNA; CDR2 reads YSLEER. CDR3 loop: CASSQDLTGGIHEQYF. CDR3 DNA sequence: TGCGCCAGCAGCCAAGATTTAACAGGGGGCATCCACGAGCAGTACTTC.

This clonotype occurred a few times. The rearrangement joins TRBV11-2 to TRBJ1-1; no definite D call. V was pared by 0 bases and J by 6 bases, with 8 bases between. The CDR3 spans 13 residues. Germline loops: CDR1 SGHAT, CDR2 FQNNGV. For the CDR3, the DNA is TGTGCCAGCAGCTTAGAGTTTCCCTCTGAAGCTTTCTTT. This translates into CASSLEFPSEAFF.